This is a list of T cell receptor beta chains from one sample in a study of blood T cell repertoires in COVID-19. TCRdb keeps only in-frame clones here, not all; method: immunoSEQ multiplex PCR. The sample yields roughly 50,000 clones, 86% seen once. Sequencing was done on a sample of peripheral blood. Every receptor here comes from a woman in her fifties or sixties with acute or convalescent COVID-19. Both conserved end residues are trimmed from each CDR3.

>TRBV6-5|TRBJ2-7
ASSYSSRGSYEQY
>TRBV24-1|TRBJ2-1
ATSDPPSGTVEQF
>TRBV6-5|TRBJ1-1
ASSINREFSEAF
>TRBV27|TRBJ1-2
ASSPGAGNYGYT
>TRBV19|TRBJ1-6
ASRENGGASQNSPLH
>TRBV2|TRBJ2-1
ASSEGREWIDEQF
>TRBV5-1|TRBJ2-7
ASSLAPLAGEQY
>TRBV28|TRBJ1-2
ASSSSVYGYT
>TRBV27|TRBJ1-5
ASKPSSGGGNQPQH
>TRBV5-4|TRBJ1-5
ASSLEGVNQPQH
>TRBV21-1|TRBJ1-5
ASMMGDRINQPQH
>TRBV11-2|TRBJ1-2
ASSPKWDRRHGYT
>TRBV29-1|TRBJ2-7
SVLRTSGYEQY